Listed below are T cell receptor beta chains from one sample, sequenced in a study of shared clonotypes between healthy human individuals. Measured with immunoSEQ multiplex PCR; TCRdb has only the in-frame clones, and not every one. The sample carries about 490,000 clones, around three quarters recorded once. The sequencing sample was made of PBMCs. Every receptor here comes from a woman aged 40 to 50 in good health. Some clones in this sample may be carry-over from other donors' samples. Each CDR3 is given with its conserved first and last residue. D genes are given only for firm matches. Clone size is stated in some rows and not others, as once, few, many or a class when expanded.

NA	TRBD2	TRBJ2-3	TRBV5-1	TGCGCCAGCAGCGGCGGACTAGCGGGAGTGGGCACAGATACGCAGTATTTT	CASSGGLAGVGTDTQYF
many	TRBD1	TRBJ2-4	TRBV6-1	TGTGCCAGCAGTGAAGAAGGGGGCAGGTACTTC	CASSEEGGRYF
NA	TRBD2	TRBJ2-1	TRBV18	TGTGCCAGCTCACCCGGGACTAGCTCCTACAATGAGCAGTTCTTC	CASSPGTSSYNEQFF
few	TRBD1	TRBJ1-1	TRBV19	TGTGCCAGTAGCCACAGGGGCGCTGAAGCTTTCTTT	CASSHRGAEAFF
NA	NA	TRBJ1-3	TRBV4-1	TGCGCCAGCAGCCAGCCGGCTAGGGGAACCGGAAACACCATATATTTT	CASSQPARGTGNTIYF
once	NA	TRBJ1-5	TRBV7-2	TGTGCCAGCAGCTTATCGGGGCTTCAGCCCCAGCATTTT	CASSLSGLQPQHF
NA	NA	TRBJ2-5	TRBV19	TGTGCCAGTAGTATAGCGACAGAAGAGACCCAGTACTTC	CASSIATEETQYF
NA	NA	TRBJ2-7	TRBV28	TGTGCCAGCAGATCAAGCGGGTCCTCCTACGAGCAGTACTTC	CASRSSGSSYEQYF
NA	TRBD2	TRBJ2-1	TRBV27	TGTGCCAGCAGGGATCTAGCGGGAGAGGCCTACAATGAGCAGTTCTTC	CASRDLAGEAYNEQFF
NA	TRBD1	TRBJ2-7	TRBV29-1	TGCAGCCCCTTGACAGGGGAATGGTATGGTTCCTACGAGCAGTACTTC	CSPLTGEWYGSYEQYF
few	TRBD2	TRBJ2-1	TRBV27	TGTGCCAGCAGTCCCCGGGGCGGGAGATCCGACAATGAGCAGTTCTTC	CASSPRGGRSDNEQFF
NA	TRBD1	TRBJ2-1	TRBV7-8	TGTGCCAGCAGCTCCCCCGGGACAGGGGGCTGGAATGAGCAGTTCTTC	CASSSPGTGGWNEQFF
NA	NA	TRBJ2-1	TRBV19	TGTGCCAGTAGTTTGGGGCGGACTCGAGGCGGGTACAATGAGCAGTTCTTC	CASSLGRTRGGYNEQFF
NA	NA	TRBJ2-7	TRBV4-1	TGCGCCAGCAGCCAAGGCCGGCGTTCTAGCCCGCGCCCCTACGAGCAGTACTTC	CASSQGRRSSPRPYEQYF
once	TRBD2	TRBJ2-1	TRBV9	TGTGCCAGCAGCGAAAGACTAGCCGATGAGCAGTTCTTC	CASSERLADEQFF
NA	TRBD2	TRBJ2-5	TRBV10-3	TGTGCCATCAGAGACTCTAGCGGGAGTTCGAAAGAGACCCAGTACTTC	CAIRDSSGSSKETQYF
few	NA	TRBJ2-7	TRBV9	TGTGCCAGCAGCGGGTTTTTTGGGGGGGAGCAGTACTTC	CASSGFFGGEQYF
NA	NA	TRBJ1-1	TRBV9	TGTGCCAGCAGCGTAGATGGGCAGGAGAACACTGAAGCTTTCTTT	CASSVDGQENTEAFF
NA	TRBD2	TRBJ2-3	TRBV7-6	TGTGCCAGCAGCCGCGGGGGGCCCACTACAGATACGCAGTATTTT	CASSRGGPTTDTQYF
once	NA	TRBJ2-1	TRBV11-2	TGTGCCAGCAGCTTAGATTTGATCAATGAGCAGTTCTTC	CASSLDLINEQFF
once	NA	TRBJ1-2	TRBV29-1	TGCAGCGTTGTAAAAGCAGGCTACGGAGGCTACACCTTC	CSVVKAGYGGYTF
NA	TRBD2	TRBJ2-7	TRBV9	TGTGCCAGCAGCGTAGGGGCAGGGAGGGAATCCGAGCAGTACTTC	CASSVGAGRESEQYF
NA	NA	TRBJ1-5	TRBV7-6	TGTGCCAGCAGCTTAGGCCCGAGTCAGCCCCAGCATTTT	CASSLGPSQPQHF
NA	TRBD2	TRBJ2-7	TRBV4-3	TGCGCCAGCAGCCAAGATCCCCTAGCGGGAGGGTACGAGCAGTACTTC	CASSQDPLAGGYEQYF
NA	TRBD1	TRBJ2-7	TRBV7-2	TGTGCCAGCAGCCGTCGACAGGGTTGGTACGAGCAGTACTTC	CASSRRQGWYEQYF
NA	NA	TRBJ1-2	TRBV7-9	TGTGCCAGCAGCTTAAGGGGGGTAGAGCATTATGGCTACACCTTC	CASSLRGVEHYGYTF
once	TRBD2	TRBJ2-2	TRBV11-2	TGTGCCAGCAGTCGGACTAGCGGGAGAGGAGCCGGGGAGCTGTTTTTT	CASSRTSGRGAGELFF
NA	NA	TRBJ2-2	TRBV7-2	TGTGCCAGCAGCTTCGGGTCCGCTAACACCGGGGAGCTGTTTTTT	CASSFGSANTGELFF
many	TRBD1	TRBJ2-7	TRBV10-2	TGCGCCAGCAGTGACCCCTCCGGGACAGGGTCCTACGAGCAGTACTTC	CASSDPSGTGSYEQYF
NA	TRBD2	TRBJ2-7	TRBV25-1	TGTGCCAGCAGTCCTAGCGGGAGGGCCCGGGAGCAGTACTTC	CASSPSGRAREQYF
many	NA	TRBJ2-7	TRBV6-1	TGTGCCAGCAACCTAGACAGGATCTACGAGCAGTACTTC	CASNLDRIYEQYF
NA	NA	TRBJ2-1	TRBV7-6	TGTGCCAGCAGCTCCCCACGCGGGTTAAGAGGCAATGAGCAGTTCTTC	CASSSPRGLRGNEQFF
NA	NA	TRBJ1-1	TRBV28	TGTGCCAGCAGTGACCCCGAAGCCCTGAACACTGAAGCTTTCTTT	CASSDPEALNTEAFF
NA	TRBD2	TRBJ2-7	TRBV5-5	TGTGCCAGCAGCTTGTCTGGACTAGCGGTCTACGAGCAGTACTTC	CASSLSGLAVYEQYF
NA	NA	TRBJ2-4	TRBV13	TGTGCCAGCAGCCCAGGGCTAGGAGACATTCAGTACTTC	CASSPGLGDIQYF
NA	NA	TRBJ2-3	TRBV10-3	TGTGCCATCAGTGGGTCATTTAGCACAGATACGCAGTATTTT	CAISGSFSTDTQYF
NA	TRBD2	TRBJ2-1	TRBV5-1	TGCGCCAGCAGCTTGGAGGCTAGCGGGGGGTACCGTGAGCAGTTCTTC	CASSLEASGGYREQFF
NA	TRBD1	TRBJ1-1	TRBV28	TGTGCCAGCAGTTCAGGACAGGGGCTTGAAGCTTTCTTT	CASSSGQGLEAFF
many	NA	TRBJ2-7	TRBV28	TGTGCCAGCAGTTTAAGGCAGGGCTCCTACGAGCAGTACTTC	CASSLRQGSYEQYF
NA	NA	TRBJ1-1	TRBV7-2	TGTGCCAGCAGCTTGGGGGGACCAACGAACACTGAAGCTTTCTTT	CASSLGGPTNTEAFF
NA	NA	TRBJ2-5	TRBV7-2	TGTGCCAGCAGCTCTTTCCTGGCCCAGTACTTC	CASSSFLAQYF
many	NA	TRBJ2-7	TRBV28	TGTGCCAGCCAGGACTCGTTCTACGAGCAGTACTTC	CASQDSFYEQYF
NA	TRBD1	TRBJ1-2	TRBV2	TGTGCCAGCAGCCCGGACAGGGAGGACGGCTACACCTTC	CASSPDREDGYTF
NA	NA	TRBJ1-6	TRBV7-9	TGTGCCAGCAGCAGAGAGAGTTCACCCCTCCACTTT	CASSRESSPLHF
NA	TRBD2	TRBJ2-1	TRBV27	TGTGCCAGCAGTTTGTCGGGGACTAGCGGGAGGGCCGAGCAGTTCTTC	CASSLSGTSGRAEQFF
once	NA	TRBJ2-5	TRBV27	TGTGCCAGCAGTTCCTGGAATCAAGAGACCCAGTACTTC	CASSSWNQETQYF
NA	TRBD1	TRBJ2-7	TRBV5-1	TGCGCCAGCAGCCCACGTGTGCGACAGGGGCCATCCTACGAGCAGTACTTC	CASSPRVRQGPSYEQYF
NA	TRBD2	TRBJ2-3	TRBV7-2	TGTGCCAGCAGCCTCCGGGTAGCGGGATTCACAGATACGCAGTATTTT	CASSLRVAGFTDTQYF
NA	TRBD2	TRBJ2-3	TRBV9	TGTGCCAGCAGCACTAGCGGACAGACGCAGTATTTT	CASSTSGQTQYF
NA	TRBD2	TRBJ2-1	TRBV7-2	TGTGCCAGCAGCTTCGGCGGGGGGTCCTACAATGAGCAGTTCTTC	CASSFGGGSYNEQFF
NA	NA	TRBJ1-2	TRBV5-6	TGTGCCAACATCTTGGCCATGGACGGCTACGGCTACACCTTC	CANILAMDGYGYTF
NA	TRBD1	TRBJ2-6	TRBV28	TGTGCCAGCAGTTCATTTATTCGGGACAGGGTTTGGGCAGGGGCCAACGTCCTGACTTTC	CASSSFIRDRVWAGANVLTF
NA	NA	TRBJ2-7	TRBV5-6	TGTGCCAGCAGCTTATTAGGCCCCCGGTCTGTCTACGAGCAGTACTTC	CASSLLGPRSVYEQYF
NA	TRBD1	TRBJ1-5	TRBV6-4	TGTGCCAGCAGTCCAGGTCAGGGGGGACAGCCCCAGCATTTT	CASSPGQGGQPQHF